The clone carrying this T cell receptor beta chain came up a few times. The antigen is undetermined. This entry is derived from a study of CD8 T cells in ankylosing spondylitis. Study results and limitations: Relatively scarce in peripheral blood, disease-linked clones were CD8+. Certain motif variants had earlier appeared in reactive arthritis synovial fluid and blood. Ankylosing spondylitis blood appeared to be characterized by a TCR beta motif of eight highly homologous variants.

CDR3 length: 13 amino acids. Germline loops: CDR1 GTSNPN, CDR2 SVGIG (reference sequence). V lost 5 bases and J 4 bases, leaving 14 bases between the germline ends. TCRdb re-derived calls from the 5' RACE reads in MiXCR, one entry per CDR3 protein. Of more than 650,000 distinct CDR3 sequences listed, 12% were seen once; the top ten hold approximately 0.51%. This clonotype was obtained from a male donor with ankylosing spondylitis. The sample consisted of blood, either unsorted or a sorted T cell fraction (not recorded which). J is TRBJ1-2 and V is TRBV30, with D hard to call. CDR3 DNA: TGTGCCTGGTCTTCTACAGCCTCCTATGGCTACACCTTC. This codes for CAWSSTASYGYTF.